Presented here are 9 T cell receptor beta chains from one specimen sequenced in a study of Graves' ophthalmopathy and Graves' hyperthyroidism. Amplification from RNA transcripts yielded the TCR beta CDR3 regions. RT-PCR in the first round used HTBI primers; a second-round multiplex PCR followed. From the multiplex PCR reads, TCRdb called clonotypes with MiXCR, one entry per CDR3 protein. The data hold about 700,000 distinct CDR3 sequences, with roughly two fifths observed a single time. Sequences were obtained from peripheral blood. These receptors were collected from an adult man with Graves' ophthalmopathy.

This clonotype came up many times. J is TRBJ2-5 and V is TRBV10-3; a weak D match, TRBD2 (5 bases). CDR1 and CDR2 from the germline V gene are ENHRY and SYGVKD. V lost 8 bases, J lost 2 bases, and 9 bases lay in between. This CDR3 is built from 12 residues. The CDR3 here is CAIGRGQETQYF. As DNA, the CDR3 is TGTGCCATCGGCCGAGGGCAAGAGACCCAGTACTTC.

This chain uses TRBV20-1 with TRBJ2-7, with a weak D call TRBD1 (6 bases). Germline loops: CDR1 DFQATT, CDR2 SNEGSKA (reference sequence). Trimming removed 5 bases from V and 4 bases from J, with 18 bases in between. This CDR3 has 14 residues. CDR3 sequence (DNA): TGCAGTGCTTCGCCAGGGACAAGTAGTTACGAGCAGTACTTC. Encoded protein: CSASPGTSSYEQYF.

This clonotype appeared a few times. This chain connects TRBV7-9 to TRBJ1-1; D unresolved. Per germline, CDR1 SEHNR and CDR2 FQNEAQ (reference sequence). V lost 7 bases and J 5 bases, leaving 11 bases between the germline ends. The length of the CDR3 is 12 residues. The CDR3 coding sequence is TGTGCCAGCATCCAATCACGAACTGAAGCTTTCTTT. Translating it yields CASIQSRTEAFF.

Concerning this clonotype: Possible read error: a much larger clone is one base away. The genes are TRBV29-1 and TRBJ2-7; possibly TRBD1 or TRBD2 for D (7 bases each). Germline CDR1 and CDR2: SQVTM and ANQGSEA. The CDR3 spans 12 residues. CDR3 DNA sequence: TGCAGCGTTGAACAGGGGGACTACGAGCAGTGCTTC. Its translation: CSVEQGDYEQCF.

Only a few counts were recorded for this clonotype. This sequence joins TRBV20-1 and TRBJ2-5; a possible D gene is TRBD2 (6 bases). The CDR3 has 13 amino acids. Germline values: CDR1 DFQATT, CDR2 SNEGSKA (reference sequence). V lost 3 bases and J 5 bases, leaving 13 bases between the germline ends. CDR3 loop: CSASSRAGETQYF. The CDR3 bases are TGCAGTGCTAGTAGTCGGGCGGGGGAGACCCAGTACTTC.

The V gene is TRBV29-1, the J gene TRBJ1-2; D possibly corresponds to TRBD1 (5 bases). Per the germline V gene, CDR1 is SQVTM and CDR2 is ANQGSEA. CDR3 length: 13 amino acids. The ends were cut back, 4 bases at V and 4 bases at J, with 13 bases in the middle. The CDR3 DNA reads TGCAGCGTTGCCGACAGCCTATCCTATGGCTACACCTTC. Amino acids: CSVADSLSYGYTF.

This clonotype was detected ten times or more. One end of the junction fails to match germline, which may point to a read error. The chain recombines TRBV24-1 with TRBJ1-5, with 7 positions matching TRBD1. Germline-derived CDR1 and CDR2 are KGHDR and SFDVKD. The CDR3 contains 16 residues. The CDR3 spells CASSDPGGGGNQPQHF. CDR3 coding DNA: TGTGCCAGCAGTGACCCAGGGGGAGGGGGCAATCAGCCCCAGCATTTT.

As for this clonotype: A junction end diverges from the germline sequence, so it may reflect a read error. V usage is TRBV10-3 and J usage is TRBJ2-7, with 10 positions matching TRBD2. Germline CDR1 reads ENHRY; CDR2 reads SYGVKD. The CDR3 has 15 amino acids. This chain's CDR3 is CATSDPSGSDYEQYF. In DNA form, the CDR3 reads TGTGCCACCAGTGACCCTAGCGGGAGCGACTACGAGCAGTACTTC.

Ten or more counts support this clonotype. This chain joins TRBV15 and TRBJ2-5; D call uncertain. The germline V gene has CDR1 LNHNV and CDR2 YYDKDF (reference sequence). The V gene lost 1 base and the J gene lost 3 bases, with 15 bases spanning the gap. The CDR3 runs to 16 residues. The CDR3 sequence is CATSRGQGPGEETQYF. Here the CDR3 DNA reads TGTGCCACCAGCAGAGGGCAAGGGCCAGGTGAAGAGACCCAGTACTTC.